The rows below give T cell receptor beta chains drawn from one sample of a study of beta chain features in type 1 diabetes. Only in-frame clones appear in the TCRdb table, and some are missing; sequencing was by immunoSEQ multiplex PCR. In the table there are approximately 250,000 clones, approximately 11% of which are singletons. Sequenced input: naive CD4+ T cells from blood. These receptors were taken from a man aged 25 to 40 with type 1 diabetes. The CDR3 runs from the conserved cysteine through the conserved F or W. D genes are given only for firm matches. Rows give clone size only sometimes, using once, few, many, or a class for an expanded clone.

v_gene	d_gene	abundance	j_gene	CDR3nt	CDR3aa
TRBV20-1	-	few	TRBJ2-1	TGCAGTGCTAATAGAAATGAGCAGTTCTTC	CSANRNEQFF
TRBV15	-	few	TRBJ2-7	TGTGCCACCAGCAGAGATCGGGACTACGAGCAGTACTTC	CATSRDRDYEQYF
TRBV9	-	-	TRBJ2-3	TGTGCCAGCAGTGGAGACAGCACAGATACGCAGTATTTT	CASSGDSTDTQYF
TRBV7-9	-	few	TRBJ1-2	TGTGCCAGCAGCTTTGGTCAGAACTATGGCTACACCTTC	CASSFGQNYGYTF
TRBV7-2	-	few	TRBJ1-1	TGTGCCAGCAGCCCCGCCTGGGGGCGAGCGACTGAAGCTTTCTTT	CASSPAWGRATEAFF
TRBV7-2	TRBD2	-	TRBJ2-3	TGTGCCAGCAGCTTAACTAGCGGGACCACAGATACGCAGTATTTT	CASSLTSGTTDTQYF
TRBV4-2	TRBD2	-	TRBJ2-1	TGTGCCAGCAGCCTCGGACTAGCGGGGGGGCTCTACAATGAGCAGTTCTTC	CASSLGLAGGLYNEQFF
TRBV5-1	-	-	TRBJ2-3	TGCGCCAGCAGCTCAGGGTTTGGGGGGACGACAGATACGCAGTATTTT	CASSSGFGGTTDTQYF
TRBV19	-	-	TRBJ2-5	TGTGCCAGTAGTCCGCGGGAAAGAGGTTTTCAAGAGACCCAGTACTTC	CASSPRERGFQETQYF
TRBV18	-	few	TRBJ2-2	TGTGCCAGCTCACCAATACAGGGCACCGGGGAGCTGTTTTTT	CASSPIQGTGELFF
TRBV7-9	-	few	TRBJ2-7	TGTGCCAGCAGCTTAAACAGGGAGACCTACGAGCAGTACTTC	CASSLNRETYEQYF
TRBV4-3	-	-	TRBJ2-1	TGCGCCAGCAGCCAAGACGTCTTTAGCGGGCAGTTCTTC	CASSQDVFSGQFF
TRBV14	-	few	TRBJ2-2	TGTGCCAGCAGCCCGAGGGGGACCGGGGAGCTGTTTTTT	CASSPRGTGELFF
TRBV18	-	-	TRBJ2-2	TGTGCCAGCTCACAAACAGGGTCGAGCACCGGGGAGCTGTTTTTT	CASSQTGSSTGELFF
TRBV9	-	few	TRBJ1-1	TGTGCCTCCCAGACAGCGCTGAACACTGAAGCTTTCTTT	CASQTALNTEAFF
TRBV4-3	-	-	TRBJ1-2	TGCGCCAGCAGCCAAGATAGAGCAAAGAGCTATGGCTACACCTTC	CASSQDRAKSYGYTF
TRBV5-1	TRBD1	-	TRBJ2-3	TGCGCCAGCAGCTTATCCGGGACAGGGACAGATACGCAGTATTTT	CASSLSGTGTDTQYF
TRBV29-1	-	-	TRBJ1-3	TGCAGCGTTGAGGGACTGGACTCTGGAAACACCATATATTTT	CSVEGLDSGNTIYF
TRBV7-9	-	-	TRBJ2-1	TGTGCCAGCAGCCTGGACCAGGGAGAGCAGTTCTTC	CASSLDQGEQFF
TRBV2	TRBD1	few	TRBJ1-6	TGTGCCAGCAGTGAAGTGCGACAGGGTTCCGGTAATTCACCCCTCCACTTT	CASSEVRQGSGNSPLHF
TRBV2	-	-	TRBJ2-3	TGTGCCAGCAGTGAACAAAGCGTCATAAGCACAGATACGCAGTATTTT	CASSEQSVISTDTQYF
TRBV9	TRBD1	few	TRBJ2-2	TGTGCCAGCAGCCCCACAGGGGGGCGAACGAACACCGGGGAGCTGTTTTTT	CASSPTGGRTNTGELFF
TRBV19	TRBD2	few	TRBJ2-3	TGTGCCAGTAGTTCTAGCGGGGCGCGCCAGGGGGATACGCAGTATTTT	CASSSSGARQGDTQYF
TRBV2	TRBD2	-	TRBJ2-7	TGTGCCAGCAGGTCCCGCGGAGGTACGGGGAGGGCCTACGAGCAGTACTTC	CASRSRGGTGRAYEQYF
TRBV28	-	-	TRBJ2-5	TGTGCCAGCAGCCTCGGGACAATCCATAGGGAGACCCAGTACTTC	CASSLGTIHRETQYF